These 15 T cell receptor beta chains were all obtained from the same sample, sequenced in a study of human T cells and chemical hapten exposure. Each CDR3 protein gets one entry after TCRdb re-called the RACE reads with MiXCR. The sample consists of 300,000 to 400,000 distinct CDR3 sequences, about 5.1% of them appearing once. Time point in this sample: pre-sensitization, week 0. Treatment in this sample: therapeutic diphenylcyclopropenone sensitization with weekly scalp DPC. The source was whole blood, collected in connection with sensitization to the hapten diphenylcyclopropenone (DPC). These receptors all come from a woman in her forties or fifties with alopecia areata. Some clones in this sample may be carry-over from other donors' samples.

Ten or more counts support this clonotype. The chain employs TRBV12-3 or TRBV12-4 and TRBJ2-7; weak D call: TRBD2 (8 bases). CDR3 size: 12 residues. V was shortened by 4 bases and J by 12 bases, with 16 bases between the two germline ends. CDR3 residues: CASSSGGGQWYF. CDR3 sequence (DNA): TGTGCCAGCAGTTCCGGGGGGGGACAGTGGTACTTC.

This clonotype was detected ten times or more. This chain joins TRBV6-5 and TRBJ1-1; D unclear. Trimming removed 0 bases from V and 0 bases from J, with 8 bases in between. The CDR3 extends over 15 amino acids. Germline V gives CDR1 MNHEY, CDR2 SVGAGI. CDR3 in DNA: TGTGCCAGCAGTTACTCGTTAGGAATGAACACTGAAGCTTTCTTT. Protein: CASSYSLGMNTEAFF.

This clonotype was observed at least ten times. The rearrangement joins TRBV29-1 to TRBJ2-3; D remains unclear. Germline CDR1 is SQVTM and CDR2 is ANQGSEA. V was cut by 2 bases and J by 1 base, with 7 bases left in between. CDR3 size: 13 residues. The CDR3 coding sequence is TGCAGCGTTGAATCCGCGGGCACAGATACGCAGTATTTT. The encoded protein is CSVESAGTDTQYF.

The chain links TRBV6-2 or TRBV6-3 to TRBJ2-1; 8 bases are shared with TRBD1. The germline V gene has CDR1 MNHEY and CDR2 SVGEGT. Trimming at V came to 5 bases and at J to 0 bases, leaving 6 bases not matched to a gene. This CDR3 contains 16 residues. DNA of the CDR3: TGTGCCAGCAGTGAGATCGGGACAGGCTCCTACAATGAGCAGTTCTTC. Translated: CASSEIGTGSYNEQFF.

There are many counts of this clonotype. The V gene is TRBV19, the J gene TRBJ2-1; no firm D call. Germline values: CDR1 LNHDA, CDR2 SQIVND (reference sequence). CDR3 length: 13 amino acids. V dropped 1 base and J dropped 6 bases, with 7 bases sitting between them. The DNA for the CDR3 is TGTGCCAGTAGTATAGCCGCCTTCAATGAGCAGTTCTTC. It codes for CASSIAAFNEQFF. Variable domain in full (rest from reference TRBV19 and TRBJ2-1): DGGITQSPKYLFRKEGQNVTLSCEQNLNHDAMYWYRQDPGQGLRLIYYSQIVNDFQKGDIAEGYSVSREKKESFPLTVTSAQKNPTAFYLCASSIAAFNEQFFGPGTRLTVL.

In DNA form, the CDR3 reads TGTGCCAGCAGCCTCGACAGGGCTGTCGGGCCCCAGCATTTT. Its protein is CASSLDRAVGPQHF. This sequence joins TRBV6-2 or TRBV6-3 and TRBJ1-5, with 7 nucleotides matching TRBD1. This CDR3 spans 14 amino acids. CDR1 is MNHEY and CDR2 is SVGEGT in the germline V gene. Trimming took 6 bases from V and 9 from J; bases not matched to a gene: 11.

This clonotype has a handful of counts. The gene calls are TRBV20-1 and TRBJ2-2; D is unresolved. Deletions cut 2 bases from V and 3 bases from J, with 10 bases between. Germline V lookup: CDR1 DFQATT, CDR2 SNEGSKA (reference sequence). The CDR3 loop spans 14 amino acids. The CDR3 here is CSARPALDTGELFF. The CDR3 nucleotides read TGCAGTGCTAGACCTGCCCTGGACACCGGGGAGCTGTTTTTT.

This clonotype was found a few times. J is TRBJ1-5 and V is TRBV28; D perhaps matches TRBD1 (6 bases). The CDR3 has 14 residues. CDR1 and CDR2 (germline): MDHEN, SYDVKM. Trimming left V 5 bases short and J 2 bases short, with 10 bases between. Written as DNA, the CDR3 is TGTGCCAGCAGTCGGGGGCTTGGCAATCAGCCCCAGCATTTT. This sequence encodes CASSRGLGNQPQHF.

The sample holds a few counts of this clonotype. This sequence joins TRBV5-1 and TRBJ2-3, with TRBD2 identical over 7 bases. The ends lost 2 bases at V and 1 base at J; junction bases unmatched: 4. This CDR3 has 15 residues. The germline V gene encodes CDR1 SGHRS and CDR2 YFSETQ. CDR3 sequence reads: CASSFDSGGTDTQYF. The DNA of the CDR3 is TGCGCCAGCAGCTTCGACAGCGGGGGCACAGATACGCAGTATTTT.

This clonotype was counted only a few times. J is TRBJ1-2 and V is TRBV6-2 or TRBV6-3, with no clear D. The ends were cut back, 6 bases at V and 6 bases at J, with 8 bases in the middle. The CDR3 is 11 amino acids. The germline V gene encodes CDR1 MNHEY and CDR2 SVGEGT. This chain's CDR3 is CASSPLNGYTF. The CDR3 region has the DNA TGTGCCAGCAGCCCCCTTAATGGCTACACCTTC.

This clonotype came up many times. The chain couples TRBV12-3 or TRBV12-4 to TRBJ2-3, with D possibly matching TRBD1 (6 bases). V lost 1 base to trimming and J lost 1 base, with 9 bases between them. This CDR3 spans 15 amino acids. Here the CDR3 reads CASSLVQGRTDTQYF. The CDR3 DNA sequence: TGTGCCAGCAGTTTAGTCCAGGGGCGCACAGATACGCAGTATTTT.

This clonotype was counted at least ten times. The chain has TRBV10-3 and TRBJ2-1; 7 bases fit TRBD2. CDR1 ENHRY and CDR2 SYGVKD come from the germline V gene. This CDR3 contains 13 residues. The V and J ends lost 4 bases and 9 bases, in that order; junction bases with no gene match: 6. The CDR3 bases are TGTGCCATCAGTGGTCCGGCTAGCGGTGAGCAGTTCTTC. Encoded protein: CAISGPASGEQFF.

This clonotype has a count of ten or more. The chain is built from TRBV13 and TRBJ2-5, with 8 positions matching TRBD2. This CDR3 is built from 19 residues. With 4 bases clipped from V and 5 bases from J, the junction kept 21 bases outside the gene matches. Germline CDR1 and CDR2: PRHDT and FYEKMQ (reference sequence). The CDR3 sequence: CASSSPLEAGGPTGETQYF. The CDR3 DNA reads TGTGCCAGCAGCTCCCCCCTAGAGGCGGGGGGACCTACGGGGGAGACCCAGTACTTC.

In its sample, this clonotype was seen many times. This sequence joins TRBV29-1 and TRBJ2-1, with 11 nucleotides matching TRBD2. V lost 6 bases and J lost 3; bases outside the gene matches: 7. This CDR3 spans 15 amino acids. Germline V CDR1 and CDR2: SQVTM, ANQGSEA. CDR3 amino acids: CSVYLAGGHYNEQFF. For the CDR3, the DNA is TGCAGCGTGTACCTAGCGGGGGGTCACTACAATGAGCAGTTCTTC.

This clonotype showed up many times. Compared with germline, one end of the junction differs, possibly owing to a read error. The chain carries TRBV7-2 and TRBJ2-7, with 8 bases matching TRBD2. The CDR3 extends over 14 amino acids. Germline CDR1 reads SGHTA; CDR2 reads FQGNSA. The CDR3 is CASSLPGLGASYDF. CDR3 nucleotide sequence: TGTGCCAGCAGCTTACCGGGACTAGGGGCCTCATACGACTTC.